Given below is one T cell receptor beta chain in context. Antigen specificity is unknown. With 60 Vbeta and 13 Jbeta primers, the PCR was carried out. The table came from immunoSEQ multiplex PCR; TCRdb's copy has only in-frame clones and leaves some out. The sample's table shows about 140,000 clones. This sample was included in a study of cytomegalovirus exposure and HLA in healthy donors. Per germline, CDR1 MNHEY and CDR2 SVGAGI. V lost 6 bases and J lost 2, with 10 bases in between. This CDR3 is built from 13 residues. General study findings and limits: In an earlier analysis, most TCR beta V segments were productive about 87% or about 30% of the time. TCR beta chain V- and J-gene trimming was linked, in a later analysis, to a missense variant in DCLRE1C. Researchers had no immune exposure information except CMV serostatus available. Some V segments, including TRBV6-2 and TRBV6-3, were excluded as indistinguishable.

The TCR originated in a male donor in good health and CMV-seronegative. The rearrangement uses TRBV6-5 and TRBJ1-2; D perhaps matches TRBD1 (6 bases). The sample comprised PBMCs. The CDR3 loop is CASRSDRNYGYTF. In nucleotides, the CDR3 is TGTGCCAGCAGATCGGACAGAAACTATGGCTACACCTTC.